What follows describes a single T cell receptor (beta chain). Its antigen target is currently unknown. One base away there is no much larger clone; base qualities are not given. CDR1 and CDR2 (MNHEY, SVGAGI) derive from the germline V gene. Between the V and J ends, shortened by 4 bases and 0 bases respectively, the junction contains 10 bases. From the cysteine up to the phenylalanine, the CDR3 has a length of 15 residues. Solely the CDR3 DNA is kept, with 45 bases framed from the first base. This sample is drawn from a study of CD8+ T cells in alopecia areata (dated by TCRdb to the late 2010s). Notes on the research overall: To study T cell clonal expansion in alopecia areata, the researchers applied high-throughput TCRbeta sequencing to both the C3H/HeJ mouse model and human patients. RNA was obtained with the PAXgene miRNA kit for fixed scalp, the miRNeasy kit for PBMCs, and the RNeasy kit for mouse skin. On the human side, TCRbeta sequencing was run on scalp tissue and on sorted CD4+ and CD8+ peripheral blood T cells from healthy controls and from alopecia areata patients with either patchy or totalis/universalis disease. Scalp clonality was compared among normal scalp (n=4), patchy alopecia areata scalp (n=8), and alopecia totalis/universalis scalp (n=8). TCRbeta CDR3 regions were amplified by immunoSEQ multiplex PCR using 35 Vbeta forward and 13 Jbeta reverse primers.

What the work shows at the level of the full study, not this receptor alone: Compared with normal scalp, lesional scalp had higher clonality and more expanded CD8+ clones, particularly in alopecia totalis/universalis, a pattern that suggests antigenic drive. Compared with mice, TCR sequences shared between patients were less clear, possibly partly because of HLA diversity across the patient population. Scalp TCR repertoire analysis is complicated because resident alphabeta T cells in normal human skin are also sequenced, whereas mouse skin is dominated by gammadelta T cells.

In five patients from the biomarker study, CD4+ cells were sorted further to obtain CD25+CD127- cells. Lesional scalp punch biopsies and peripheral blood were obtained from alopecia areata patients. PBMCs were isolated by density centrifugation and stained for CD3, CD4 and CD8, after which CD4+ and CD8+ T cells were sorted on a FACSAria. As part of a multicenter biomarker study, untreated alopecia areata patients were recruited. Library creation used the immunoSEQ multiplex PCR assay. For TCR sequencing, RNA was extracted from every sample and reverse transcribed into cDNA to serve as template. First-strand cDNA was synthesized using SuperScript III with a 2:1 mix of oligo-dT and random hexamers. A synthetic immune receptor repertoire was used to gauge amplification bias, and whatever bias remained was removed computationally. In the source study's methods: Raw reads were preprocessed for error removal, and CDR3 was defined according to IMGT conventions as running from the conserved cysteine to phenylalanine. To get clonality, Shannon entropy was normalized by log2 of the number of productive unique TCRs and the result was subtracted from 1. Whether each scalp clone was CD4 or CD8 was inferred by checking scalp TCRbeta sequences against the CD4 and CD8 repertoires from sorted blood. TCRdb took this table from immuneACCESS and kept in-frame rearrangements with V and J called. Such tables lack part of the clones; where checked against another copy, unresolved V genes explain under half of the gap, and the rest is unexplained. V and J calls and clone size are copied from that table; D and trimming were computed from the DNA. This sample has some 8,000 clones in its table, and about two thirds of those were observed once. The ten top clones hold more than 2.5% of the sample.

This clonotype was sampled from a human donor with alopecia areata. The sample comprised CD4+ Tregs sorted from blood. The V gene is TRBV6-5 and the J gene is TRBJ1-3; the D segment cannot be called with confidence. The DNA sequence reads TGTGCCAGCAGTTCGGGAGGTTTCTCTGGAAACACCATATATTTT. It is translated as CASSSGGFSGNTIYF.